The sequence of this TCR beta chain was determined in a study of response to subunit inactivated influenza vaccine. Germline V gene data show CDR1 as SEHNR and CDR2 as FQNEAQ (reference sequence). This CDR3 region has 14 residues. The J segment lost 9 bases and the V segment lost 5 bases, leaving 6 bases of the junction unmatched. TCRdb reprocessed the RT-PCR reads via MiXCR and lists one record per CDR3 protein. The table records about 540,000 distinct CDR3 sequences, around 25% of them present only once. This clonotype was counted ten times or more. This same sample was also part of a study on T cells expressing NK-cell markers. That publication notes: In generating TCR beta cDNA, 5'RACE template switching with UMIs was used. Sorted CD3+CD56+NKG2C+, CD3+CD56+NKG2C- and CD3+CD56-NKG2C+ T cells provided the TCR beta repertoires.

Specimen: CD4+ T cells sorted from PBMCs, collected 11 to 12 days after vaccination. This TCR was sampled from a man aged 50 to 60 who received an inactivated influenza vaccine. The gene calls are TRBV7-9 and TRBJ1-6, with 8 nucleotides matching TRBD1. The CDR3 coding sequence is TGTGCCAGCAGCGGTACAGGGGGAGTTTCACCCCTCCACTTT. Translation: CASSGTGGVSPLHF.